The 27 T cell receptor beta chains given below trace back to one sample, sequenced in a study of blood T cell repertoires in COVID-19. The assay was immunoSEQ multiplex PCR, and TCRdb's table has in-frame clones only and misses some. Of about 250,000 clones listed, roughly 85% are singletons. The sequencing input was PBMCs or T cells enriched from blood (not recorded which). The receptors come from a woman between 50 and 59 years old with acute COVID-19.

The J gene is TRBJ1-2, the V gene TRBV19, with a tentative D call TRBD1 (6 bases). The V gene's germline CDR1 is LNHDA and CDR2 SQIVND (reference sequence). The CDR3 has 13 amino acids. V was clipped by 5 bases and J by 8 bases, with 15 bases between them. CDR3 DNA: TGTGCCAGTAGTCCCAACAGGGAGGGAGGCTACACCTTC. Encoded protein: CASSPNREGGYTF.

This sequence joins TRBV7-2 and TRBJ2-2; TRBD1 agrees at 7 bases. V lost 7 bases and J lost 6; bases outside the gene matches: 8. The germline gives CDR1 SGHTA, CDR2 FQGNSA. There are 14 residues in the CDR3. The CDR3 nucleotides read TGTGCCAGCACCCAACGACAGGGATCCGGGGAGCTGTTTTTT. Translation: CASTQRQGSGELFF.

J is TRBJ1-2 and V is TRBV6-5; the D gene is possibly TRBD1 (6 bases). Per germline, CDR1 MNHEY and CDR2 SVGAGI. The CDR3 contains 15 residues. Trimming cost V 6 bases and J 0 bases, with 14 bases left between them. CDR3 protein: CASRPSQGTNYGYTF. For the CDR3, the DNA is TGTGCCAGCAGGCCAAGCCAGGGGACTAACTATGGCTACACCTTC.

This chain joins TRBV7-9 and TRBJ1-1; 9 positions match TRBD1. V lost 7 bases, J lost 6 bases, and 3 bases stayed unmatched. Germline V CDR1 and CDR2: SEHNR, FQNEAQ (reference sequence). The CDR3 consists of 12 residues. The CDR3 is CASNRGRAEAFF. CDR3 coding DNA: TGTGCCAGCAACAGGGGGCGGGCTGAAGCTTTCTTT. Full variable domain (outside the CDR3, taken from reference TRBV7-9 and TRBJ1-1): DTGVSQNPRHKITKRGQNVTFRCDPISEHNRLYWYRQTLGQGPEFLTYFQNEAQLEKSRLLSDRFSAERPKGSFSTLEIQRTEQGDSAMYLCASNRGRAEAFFGQGTRLTVV.

Here the CDR3 DNA reads TGTGCCAGCAGTGAAAAGGGGGGGGACACAGATACGCAGTATTTT. Amino acid sequence: CASSEKGGDTDTQYF. The chain carries TRBV2 and TRBJ2-3; D is possibly TRBD2 (7 bases). Trimming left V 2 bases short and J 2 bases short, with 11 bases between. The germline gives CDR1 SNHLY, CDR2 FYNNEI. CDR3 length: 15 residues. The entire variable domain, with the rest obtained from reference TRBV2 and TRBJ2-3, is as follows: EPEVTQTPSHQVTQMGQEVILRCVPISNHLYFYWYRQILGQKVEFLVSFYNNEISEKSEIFDDQFSVERPDGSNFTLKIRSTKLEDSAMYFCASSEKGGDTDTQYFGPGTRLTVL.

The chain is built from TRBV7-3 and TRBJ1-1, with D perhaps TRBD1 (6 bases). V gave up 5 bases and J gave up 1 base, with 8 bases separating them. Germline V lookup: CDR1 SGHTA, CDR2 FQGTGA. The CDR3 is made up of 13 amino acids. The CDR3 protein is CASSGTPNTEAFF. CDR3 DNA sequence: TGTGCCAGCAGCGGGACACCGAACACTGAAGCTTTCTTT.

This clone was found once. This chain joins TRBV7-9 and TRBJ2-3, with TRBD1 matching over 7 bases. Germline trimming cut 4 bases from V and 5 bases from J; bases unmatched to any gene: 6. CDR3 length: 14 residues. Germline V gene data show CDR1 as SEHNR and CDR2 as FQNEAQ (reference sequence). DNA of the CDR3: TGTGCCAGCAGCTCTACAGGGGTCCGAGATACGCAGTATTTT. Its translation is CASSSTGVRDTQYF.

This clone was observed a few times. V usage is TRBV25-1 and J usage is TRBJ2-1; 7 bases match TRBD2. Germline V gene data show CDR1 as MGHDK and CDR2 as SYGVNS. The CDR3 loop spans 15 amino acids. Trimming cost V 4 bases and J 4 bases; bases outside gene matches: 7. CDR3 nucleotide sequence: TGTGCCAGCAGTGCCCTTCCGGGAGGTTACAATGAGCAGTTCTTC. It is translated as CASSALPGGYNEQFF.

This rearrangement joins TRBV29-1 to TRBJ2-2; D is ambiguous. The CDR3 totals 12 residues. Germline CDR1 reads SQVTM; CDR2 reads ANQGSEA. V gave up 3 bases and J gave up 3 bases, with 5 bases separating them. CDR3 sequence reads: CSVDTYTGELFF. The CDR3 DNA follows: TGCAGCGTTGACACATACACCGGGGAGCTGTTTTTT.

The chain is built from TRBV10-3 and TRBJ1-1; D gene unclear. The CDR3 is 15 amino acids. V lost 5 bases, J lost 4 bases, and 17 bases lay in between. Germline CDR1 is ENHRY and CDR2 is SYGVKD. The CDR3 nucleotides read TGTGCCATCAGTCCCTCCGGCAGGAAGATCACTGAAGCTTTCTTT. Translated: CAISPSGRKITEAFF.

The V and J genes are TRBV3-1 (or the pseudogene TRBV3-2) and TRBJ1-6, with D tentatively TRBD1 (5 bases). In germline, CDR1 is LGHDT, CDR2 YNNKEL (reference sequence). V was trimmed by 0 bases and J by 5 bases, leaving 11 bases between them. This CDR3 contains 16 residues. The CDR3 DNA sequence: TGTGCCAGCAGCCAAGAAGGGGCTGGGAATAATTCACCCCTCCACTTT. It is translated as CASSQEGAGNNSPLHF.

There are a few counts of this clone. This chain joins TRBV7-2 and TRBJ1-6; D might be TRBD1 (6 bases). Per the germline V gene, CDR1 is SGHTA and CDR2 is FQGNSA. Trimming pared 1 base from V and 4 bases from J, leaving 11 bases between. The CDR3 sequence is 16 residues long. The CDR3 DNA sequence: TGTGCCAGCAGCTTAGGACAGGCTCGATATAATTCACCCCTCCACTTT. Protein product: CASSLGQARYNSPLHF.

This clone has a single count. The rearrangement links TRBV5-4 to TRBJ1-1, with 7 bases lining up with TRBD1. The germline gives CDR1 SGHNT, CDR2 YYREEE (reference sequence). The CDR3 is 13 amino acids. The trim removed 6 bases at V and 1 base at J, leaving 3 bases unmatched. The CDR3 coding sequence is TGTGCCAGCACCAGGGGGAGGAACACTGAAGCTTTCTTT. It translates to CASTRGRNTEAFF.

The genes are TRBV19 and TRBJ1-3; D perhaps matches TRBD1 (6 bases). V lost 4 bases to trimming and J lost 2 bases, with 12 bases between them. CDR1 is LNHDA and CDR2 is SQIVND in the germline V gene (reference sequence). This CDR3 region has 15 residues. The CDR3 region is CASSTLRGPGNTIYF. The DNA for the CDR3 is TGTGCCAGTAGTACGCTCAGGGGACCTGGAAACACCATATATTTT.

This chain links TRBV9 with TRBJ1-1; weak D call: TRBD1 (6 bases). From germline, CDR1 is SGDLS and CDR2 YYNGEE. V lost 0 bases and J 5 bases, leaving 14 bases between the germline ends. This CDR3 is 15 amino acids long. In nucleotides, the CDR3 is TGTGCCAGCAGCGTAGTACCGGGGGGCCGGACTGAAGCTTTCTTT. Its protein product is CASSVVPGGRTEAFF.

A word on this clone: The same CDR3 arises from other DNA sequences in this sample as well. J is TRBJ1-1 and V is TRBV18, with D tentatively TRBD1 (6 bases). From germline, CDR1 is KGHSH and CDR2 LQKENI. The CDR3 spans 15 residues. The V end lost 3 bases, the J end lost 0 bases, and 11 bases lay between the germline ends. The CDR3 is CASSPRQEMNTEAFF. DNA of the CDR3: TGTGCCAGCTCACCCCGACAGGAAATGAACACTGAAGCTTTCTTT.

This rearrangement joins TRBV19 to TRBJ1-4, with D unclear. Germline V gene data show CDR1 as LNHDA and CDR2 as SQIVND (reference sequence). V shed 5 bases and J shed 0 bases, with 7 bases lying between them. There are 14 residues in the CDR3. DNA of the CDR3: TGTGCCAGTAGTTACGGGGCAACTAATGAAAAACTGTTTTTT. This gives the protein CASSYGATNEKLFF.

The chain is built from TRBV6-5 and TRBJ2-3; 8 bases are shared with TRBD2. Germline CDR1 reads MNHEY; CDR2 reads SVGAGI. J lost 4 bases, V lost 5 bases, and 8 bases had no gene match. The CDR3 runs to 15 residues. This chain's CDR3 is CASSPRGVVADTQYF. The CDR3 DNA reads TGTGCCAGCAGTCCGCGGGGGGTTGTTGCAGATACGCAGTATTTT.

This clone was seen a few times. The chain links TRBV7-2 to TRBJ1-2; D unclear. Germline V CDR1 and CDR2: SGHTA, FQGNSA. V lost 2 bases and J lost 1, with 8 bases in between. The CDR3 is made up of 14 amino acids. The CDR3 DNA reads as TGTGCCAGCAGCTTAAGCGGGGTTAACTATGGCTACACCTTC. It specifies CASSLSGVNYGYTF.

This clone was observed a few times. DNA of the CDR3: TGTGCCAGCAGCTTGGGACAGCTGACTAATGAAAAACTGTTTTTT. The encoded protein is CASSLGQLTNEKLFF. The J gene is TRBJ1-4, the V gene TRBV5-6; tentative D call: TRBD1 (5 bases). Between the trimmed V and J ends, which lost 0 bases and 2 bases, there was a span of 8 bases. The length of the CDR3 is 15 residues. Germline V CDR1 and CDR2: SGHDT, YYEEEE. Full variable domain (outside the CDR3, taken from reference TRBV5-6 and TRBJ1-4): DAGVTQSPTHLIKTRGQQVTLRCSPKSGHDTVSWYQQALGQGPQFIFQYYEEEERQRGNFPDRFSGHQFPNYSSELNVNALLLGDSALYLCASSLGQLTNEKLFFGSGTQLSVL.

V is TRBV5-1 and J is TRBJ2-3, with D possibly TRBD2 on 7 matching bases. V lost 2 bases and J lost 2, with 12 bases in between. The CDR3 has 15 residues. The germline CDR1 and CDR2 sequences are SGHRS and YFSETQ. The CDR3 DNA reads TGCGCCAGCAGCTTCGGGGGGCCCACCACAGATACGCAGTATTTT. Translation: CASSFGGPTTDTQYF.

The rearrangement uses TRBV6-6 and TRBJ1-1; D perhaps matches TRBD1 (6 bases). Germline values: CDR1 MNHNY, CDR2 SVGAGI (reference sequence). The CDR3 is 15 amino acids. V dropped 3 bases and J dropped 5 bases, with 16 bases sitting between them. CDR3 region: CASSYMYQGKTEAFF. The CDR3 nucleotides are TGTGCCAGCAGTTATATGTACCAGGGGAAGACTGAAGCTTTCTTT.

The chain is built from TRBV5-1 and TRBJ1-5; weak D call: TRBD1 (5 bases). V dropped 4 bases and J dropped 16 bases, with 27 bases sitting between them. Germline CDR1 is SGHRS and CDR2 is YFSETQ. CDR3 length equals 15 residues. CDR3 in amino acids: CASSLEPGDSKFRHF. CDR3 DNA sequence: TGCGCCAGCAGCCTAGAGCCAGGAGACAGCAAATTCCGACATTTT.

V and J are TRBV5-3 and TRBJ1-4; 8 nucleotides line up with TRBD1. TRBV5-3 is flagged as an ORF with uncertain function. This CDR3 contains 14 residues. With V trimmed by 4 bases and J by 5 bases, 4 bases remained unmatched. The CDR3 bases are TGTGCCAGAAGCCGACAGGGGCTCAATGAAAAACTGTTTTTT. Protein sequence: CARSRQGLNEKLFF.

The sample holds a few counts of this clone. This chain links TRBV24-1 with TRBJ1-2, with D hard to call. The CDR3 is made up of 12 amino acids. The ends were cut back, 4 bases at V and 7 bases at J, with 9 bases in the middle. The V gene's germline CDR1 is KGHDR and CDR2 SFDVKD. The CDR3 nucleotides are TGTGCCACCAGTGACTCAAGAGGTGGCTACACCTTC. It translates to CATSDSRGGYTF.

This chain uses TRBV4-2 with TRBJ1-4; no clear D gene. This CDR3 is built from 14 residues. Per the germline V gene, CDR1 is LGHNA and CDR2 is YNFKEQ. The V end lost 4 bases, the J end lost 7 bases, and 13 bases lay between the germline ends. The CDR3 loop reads CASSPIVGVEKLFF. Written as DNA, the CDR3 is TGTGCCAGCAGCCCAATCGTCGGGGTTGAAAAACTGTTTTTT.

As regards this clone: Other nucleotide sequences from this sample produce the same CDR3. The chain uses TRBV9 and TRBJ1-2, with D perhaps matching TRBD1 (6 bases). V was pared by 0 bases and J by 5 bases, with 8 bases between. The CDR3 extends over 13 amino acids. Per germline, CDR1 SGDLS and CDR2 YYNGEE. The CDR3 DNA reads TGTGCCAGCAGCGTAGAACAGGGATATGGCTACACCTTC. Translated, it gives CASSVEQGYGYTF.